A selection of T cell receptor beta chains follows, all from one sample in a study of response to subunit inactivated influenza vaccine. TCRdb redid the calling of the RT-PCR reads with MiXCR, one entry per CDR3 protein. The sample yields about 500,000 distinct CDR3 sequences, around 13% seen once. Sequences were derived from PBMCs from blood, sampled roughly 48 days after vaccination. These receptors came from a man aged 45-65 years who received an inactivated influenza vaccine. The CDR3 runs from the conserved cysteine through the conserved F or W. D genes are given only for firm matches. The size entry is marked missing in some rows and otherwise reads once, few, many or a size class.

cdr3_aa: CASSHGVWGNEQFF
cdr3_nt: TGCGCCAGCAGCCACGGGGTGTGGGGCAATGAGCAGTTCTTC
d_call: NA
j_call: TRBJ2-1
v_call: TRBV4-1
clone_size: NA

cdr3_aa: CASSGVEGAQETQYF
cdr3_nt: TGTGCCAGCAGTGGGGTGGAGGGGGCCCAAGAGACCCAGTACTTC
d_call: NA
j_call: TRBJ2-5
v_call: TRBV6-1
clone_size: few

cdr3_aa: CASRREGQSYNEQFF
cdr3_nt: TGTGCCAGCAGAAGGGAGGGTCAGTCCTACAATGAGCAGTTCTTC
d_call: TRBD2
j_call: TRBJ2-1
v_call: TRBV7-2
clone_size: few

cdr3_aa: CSARDDRSRDTQYF
cdr3_nt: TGCAGTGCTAGAGACGACAGGTCCCGGGATACGCAGTATTTT
d_call: NA
j_call: TRBJ2-3
v_call: TRBV20-1
clone_size: many

cdr3_aa: CASSLAASRSTGELFF
cdr3_nt: TGTGCCAGCAGCTTAGCGGCTAGCAGGAGCACCGGGGAGCTGTTTTTT
d_call: NA
j_call: TRBJ2-2
v_call: TRBV7-9
clone_size: few

cdr3_aa: CAWIGPPRNEQFF
cdr3_nt: TGTGCCTGGATAGGCCCCCCTAGAAATGAGCAGTTCTTC
d_call: NA
j_call: TRBJ2-1
v_call: TRBV30
clone_size: many

cdr3_aa: CASSPGQVAKNIQYF
cdr3_nt: TGTGCCAGCAGTCCTGGACAGGTAGCCAAAAACATTCAGTACTTC
d_call: TRBD1
j_call: TRBJ2-4
v_call: TRBV12-3/TRBV12-4
clone_size: NA

cdr3_aa: CASSSVPGLAGGQGTDTQYF
cdr3_nt: TGTGCCAGCAGCTCCGTCCCGGGACTAGCGGGAGGGCAGGGTACAGATACGCAGTATTTT
d_call: TRBD2
j_call: TRBJ2-3
v_call: TRBV11-2
clone_size: many

cdr3_aa: CASSYRGRGSYNEQFF
cdr3_nt: TGTGCCAGCAGCTACAGGGGGCGCGGCTCCTACAATGAGCAGTTCTTC
d_call: TRBD1
j_call: TRBJ2-1
v_call: TRBV7-9
clone_size: many

cdr3_aa: CASSLQGQGRLYEQYF
cdr3_nt: TGTGCCAGCAGCCTCCAAGGACAGGGGAGACTGTACGAGCAGTACTTC
d_call: TRBD1
j_call: TRBJ2-7
v_call: TRBV6-1
clone_size: few

cdr3_aa: CASSFNYSHYEQYF
cdr3_nt: TGTGCCAGCAGCTTTAACTACTCACATTACGAGCAGTACTTC
d_call: NA
j_call: TRBJ2-7
v_call: TRBV7-9
clone_size: few

cdr3_aa: CASSWGDNEQYF
cdr3_nt: TGTGCCAGCAGCTGGGGGGATAACGAGCAGTACTTC
d_call: NA
j_call: TRBJ2-7
v_call: TRBV5-8
clone_size: NA

cdr3_aa: CASSFRGSKAFF
cdr3_nt: TGTGCCAGCAGTTTCCGGGGCTCGAAAGCTTTCTTT
d_call: NA
j_call: TRBJ1-1
v_call: TRBV28
clone_size: few

cdr3_aa: CASSSTGTGVVNEQFF
cdr3_nt: TGCGCCAGCAGCTCGACCGGGACAGGGGTAGTCAATGAGCAGTTCTTC
d_call: TRBD1
j_call: TRBJ2-1
v_call: TRBV5-1
clone_size: NA

cdr3_aa: CASSLDRSNQPQHF
cdr3_nt: TGTGCCAGCAGCCTGGACCGGAGCAATCAGCCCCAGCATTTT
d_call: NA
j_call: TRBJ1-5
v_call: TRBV5-5
clone_size: NA

cdr3_aa: CASSPGNGAGELFF
cdr3_nt: TGTGCCAGCAGCCCAGGGAACGGGGCCGGGGAGCTGTTTTTT
d_call: NA
j_call: TRBJ2-2
v_call: TRBV7-9
clone_size: NA

cdr3_aa: CASSFFSQNTGELFF
cdr3_nt: TGTGCCAGCAGTTTTTTCTCCCAGAACACCGGGGAGCTGTTTTTT
d_call: NA
j_call: TRBJ2-2
v_call: TRBV27
clone_size: many

cdr3_aa: CASSRTSVPDTDTQYF
cdr3_nt: TGTGCCAGCAGTCGAACTAGCGTCCCTGACACAGATACGCAGTATTTT
d_call: TRBD2
j_call: TRBJ2-3
v_call: TRBV6-1
clone_size: NA

cdr3_aa: CSVTSGVSYEQYF
cdr3_nt: TGCAGTGTCACATCCGGGGTCTCCTACGAGCAGTACTTC
d_call: NA
j_call: TRBJ2-7
v_call: TRBV20-1
clone_size: few

cdr3_aa: CASSLAGITDTQYF
cdr3_nt: TGTGCCAGCAGTTTGGCGGGGATCACAGATACGCAGTATTTT
d_call: NA
j_call: TRBJ2-3
v_call: TRBV12-3/TRBV12-4
clone_size: many

cdr3_aa: CASSLKSEQFF
cdr3_nt: TGTGCCAGCAGCTTAAAGTCTGAGCAGTTCTTC
d_call: NA
j_call: TRBJ2-1
v_call: TRBV7-2
clone_size: NA

cdr3_aa: CAISNRGEATDTQYF
cdr3_nt: TGTGCCATCAGCAACAGGGGGGAGGCCACAGATACGCAGTATTTT
d_call: TRBD1
j_call: TRBJ2-3
v_call: TRBV10-3
clone_size: many

cdr3_aa: CASSSFSGEETQYF
cdr3_nt: TGTGCCAGCAGCTCGTTTAGCGGGGAGGAGACCCAGTACTTC
d_call: TRBD2
j_call: TRBJ2-5
v_call: TRBV7-9
clone_size: few

cdr3_aa: CASSLRLAGYNEQFF
cdr3_nt: TGCGCCAGCAGCTTGAGACTAGCGGGCTACAATGAGCAGTTCTTC
d_call: TRBD2
j_call: TRBJ2-1
v_call: TRBV5-1
clone_size: many

cdr3_aa: CATSDLQMDTRRNEQFF
cdr3_nt: TGTGCCACCAGTGATTTGCAAATGGACACCCGGAGGAATGAGCAGTTCTTC
d_call: NA
j_call: TRBJ2-1
v_call: TRBV24-1
clone_size: NA

cdr3_aa: CASSQERSFSYNSPLHF
cdr3_nt: TGCGCCAGCAGCCAAGAGCGGAGCTTCTCCTATAATTCACCCCTCCACTTT
d_call: NA
j_call: TRBJ1-6
v_call: TRBV4-3
clone_size: NA

cdr3_aa: CSAPRDLSSYEQYF
cdr3_nt: TGCAGTGCTCCCAGGGACCTTAGCTCCTACGAGCAGTACTTC
d_call: NA
j_call: TRBJ2-7
v_call: TRBV20-1
clone_size: many

cdr3_aa: CATSGGFSGSGNEQFF
cdr3_nt: TGTGCCACCAGCGGCGGGTTTAGCGGGAGTGGGAATGAGCAGTTCTTC
d_call: TRBD2
j_call: TRBJ2-1
v_call: TRBV15
clone_size: NA

cdr3_aa: CASSLTSRIPKNIQYF
cdr3_nt: TGCGCCAGCAGCTTAACTAGTCGAATCCCCAAAAACATTCAGTACTTC
d_call: NA
j_call: TRBJ2-4
v_call: TRBV5-1
clone_size: NA

cdr3_aa: CASSQNSGNTIYF
cdr3_nt: TGTGCCAGCAGCCAAAACAGTGGAAACACCATATATTTT
d_call: NA
j_call: TRBJ1-3
v_call: TRBV4-2
clone_size: many

cdr3_aa: CSADSGRAADTQYF
cdr3_nt: TGCAGCGCAGATAGCGGGAGGGCTGCAGATACGCAGTATTTT
d_call: TRBD2
j_call: TRBJ2-3
v_call: TRBV29-1
clone_size: few

cdr3_aa: CATSGRVGETQYF
cdr3_nt: TGTGCCACCTCCGGACGGGTGGGAGAGACCCAGTACTTC
d_call: NA
j_call: TRBJ2-5
v_call: TRBV12-3/TRBV12-4
clone_size: NA

cdr3_aa: CASSLEGSGQGEGVVSEQYF
cdr3_nt: TGTGCCAGCAGCTTAGAAGGCAGCGGACAGGGAGAAGGAGTGGTCTCCGAGCAGTACTTC
d_call: TRBD1
j_call: TRBJ2-7
v_call: TRBV11-2
clone_size: few

cdr3_aa: CASSKARTGATAGDF
cdr3_nt: TGTGCCAGCAGTAAAGCAAGAACCGGGGCCACGGCCGGGGACTTC
d_call: NA
j_call: TRBJ2-5
v_call: TRBV12-3/TRBV12-4
clone_size: once

cdr3_aa: CASSSDTTEQPQHF
cdr3_nt: TGTGCCAGCAGTTCCGACACCACGGAACAGCCCCAGCATTTT
d_call: NA
j_call: TRBJ1-5
v_call: TRBV7-6
clone_size: NA

cdr3_aa: CASSYSGFSYEQYF
cdr3_nt: TGTGCCAGCAGTTACTCTGGCTTCTCCTACGAGCAGTACTTC
d_call: NA
j_call: TRBJ2-7
v_call: TRBV6-2/TRBV6-3
clone_size: NA

cdr3_aa: CAISIPRGGNYGYTF
cdr3_nt: TGTGCCATCAGTATCCCGAGGGGTGGAAACTATGGCTACACCTTC
d_call: NA
j_call: TRBJ1-2
v_call: TRBV10-3
clone_size: many

cdr3_aa: CASSLIGESPLHF
cdr3_nt: TGTGCCAGCAGCTTAATAGGGGAGTCACCCCTCCACTTT
d_call: NA
j_call: TRBJ1-6
v_call: TRBV7-9
clone_size: NA